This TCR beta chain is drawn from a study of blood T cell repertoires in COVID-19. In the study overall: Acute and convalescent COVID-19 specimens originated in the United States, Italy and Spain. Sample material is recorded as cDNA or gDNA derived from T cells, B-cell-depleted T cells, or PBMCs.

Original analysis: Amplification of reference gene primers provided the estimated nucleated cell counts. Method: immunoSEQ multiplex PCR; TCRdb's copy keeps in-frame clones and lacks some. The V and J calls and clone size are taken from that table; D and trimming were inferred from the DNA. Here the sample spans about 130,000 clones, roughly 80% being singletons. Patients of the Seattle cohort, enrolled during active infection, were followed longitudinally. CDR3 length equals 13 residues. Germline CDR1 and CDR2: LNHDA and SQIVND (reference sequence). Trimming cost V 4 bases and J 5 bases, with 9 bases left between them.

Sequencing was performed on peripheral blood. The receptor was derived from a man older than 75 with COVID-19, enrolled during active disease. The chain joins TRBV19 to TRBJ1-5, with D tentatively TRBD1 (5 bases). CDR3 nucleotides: TGTGCCAGTAGTACTAGGGGCGATCAGCCCCAGCATTTT. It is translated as CASSTRGDQPQHF.